The 6 T cell receptor beta chains listed next were all sequenced from one sample in a study of a mutant IDH1 vaccine in newly diagnosed glioma. Data came from immunoSEQ multiplex PCR; TCRdb stores just in-frame clones and leaves some out. The sample comprises about 25,000 clones, 85% to 95% of which are singletons, and roughly 1.1% rests with the top ten. Stated time point: baseline, week 1 (first vaccination visit). Treatment noted: pre-vaccination baseline after standard-of-care therapy. This material consisted of PBMCs, taken from a glioma patient treated with radiotherapy, temozolomide or both. Every receptor here comes from a man aged 40-55 years with glioma.

This sequence joins TRBV13 and TRBJ2-7, with a weak D call TRBD2 (6 bases). The CDR3 is 15 residues long. Germline V gene sequence: CDR1 PRHDT, CDR2 FYEKMQ (reference sequence). V was pared by 3 bases and J by 4 bases, with 16 bases between. The CDR3 DNA follows: TGTGCCAGCAGCTTGACGCGGGACTCCGTTTACGAGCAGTACTTC. It yields the protein CASSLTRDSVYEQYF.

CDR3 DNA: TGTGCCAGCAGCTTGCTACTTTCCGCGGTCAACTATGGCTACACCTTC. Amino acid sequence: CASSLLLSAVNYGYTF. The genes are TRBV7-8 and TRBJ1-2, with D unresolved. This CDR3 contains 16 residues. The germline V gene has CDR1 SGHVS and CDR2 FQNEAQ. Trimming left V 3 bases short and J 2 bases short, with 16 bases between.

In its sample, this clone was seen once. V is TRBV25-1 and J is TRBJ2-1, with D uncertain. CDR3 length: 15 amino acids. From germline, CDR1 is MGHDK and CDR2 SYGVNS. Trimming removed 2 bases from V and 1 base from J, with 9 bases in between. The CDR3 region has the DNA TGTGCCAGCAGTGAAACCGTCTTTTCCTACAATGAGCAGTTCTTC. This gives the protein CASSETVFSYNEQFF. Full variable domain (remainder filled in from reference TRBV25-1 and TRBJ2-1): EADIYQTPRYLVIGTGKKITLECSQTMGHDKMYWYQQDPGMELHLIHYSYGVNSTEKGDLSSESTVSRIRTEHFPLTLESARPSHTSQYLCASSETVFSYNEQFFGPGTRLTVL.

The chain has TRBV15 and TRBJ2-5; 10 bases line up with TRBD2. V trimming: 0 bases; J trimming: 5 bases; junction bases outside the gene matches: 9. The CDR3 totals 17 residues. In germline, CDR1 is LNHNV, CDR2 YYDKDF (reference sequence). In DNA form, the CDR3 reads TGTGCCACCAGCAGAGATAGAAGCGGGAGGGGTGGCGAGACCCAGTACTTC. Protein sequence: CATSRDRSGRGGETQYF.

The genes are TRBV5-1 and TRBJ1-2; weak D call: TRBD1 (6 bases). V lost 0 bases and J 6 bases, leaving 12 bases between the germline ends. CDR3 length equals 14 residues. Germline lookup yields CDR1 SGHRS and CDR2 YFSETQ. The DNA of the CDR3 is TGCGCCAGCAGCTTGGAATTGGGGGGCAATGGCTACACCTTC. Amino acids: CASSLELGGNGYTF.

The chain joins TRBV5-5 to TRBJ2-1; 8 nucleotides line up with TRBD1. Germline CDR1 and CDR2: SGHKS and YYEKEE (reference sequence). This CDR3 contains 16 residues. V dropped 2 bases and J dropped 0; count of bases not matched to a gene: 4. In DNA form, the CDR3 reads TGTGCCAGCAGCTTTAAGGGGACAGGCTCCTACAATGAGCAGTTCTTC. The encoded protein is CASSFKGTGSYNEQFF.